This T cell receptor beta chain was found in a study of brain metastases from non-small cell lung cancer. There are 13 residues in the CDR3. Germline V gene sequence: CDR1 LGHNA, CDR2 YNFKEQ. Between the trimmed V and J ends, which lost 0 bases and 4 bases, there was a span of 4 bases. Assay: immunoSEQ multiplex PCR; the TCRdb copy retains only in-frame clones and omits some. This sample carries roughly 4,100 clones, around 84% of them seen once, and the ten largest clones take around 6.2%. The sequence came from a donor aged 40 or over with non-small cell lung cancer. The chain couples TRBV4-2 to TRBJ2-1, with no clear D. The sequenced material came from tumor-adjacent normal tissue. The CDR3 DNA reads as TGTGCCAGCAGCCAAGACGCGTACAATGAGCAGTTCTTC. Translating gives CASSQDAYNEQFF.